These 29 T cell receptor beta chains share one sample of origin, sequenced in a study of patients and donors after allogeneic stem cell transplantation. TCRdb fed the RT-PCR reads into MiXCR, producing one record per CDR3 protein. The table has hundreds of thousands of distinct CDR3 sequences, 16% seen once; the top ten hold less than 8%. The sequencing sample was made of blood, either unsorted or a sorted T cell fraction (not recorded which). These receptors all come from a human donor who was either an allogeneic HSCT recipient or a stem cell or donor lymphocyte infusion donor (not recorded which). It is not recorded whose cells these are; they may come from a transplant donor.

This clonotype was seen more than once but under ten times. This chain uses TRBV6-5 with TRBJ1-6; 7 bases agree with TRBD1. CDR1 and CDR2 (germline): MNHEY, SVGAGI. The CDR3 extends over 14 amino acids. Trimming removed 3 bases from V and 9 bases from J; junction bases left unmatched: 5. The CDR3 loop is CASSYSGGASPLHF. CDR3 in DNA: TGTGCCAGCAGTTATTCAGGGGGTGCTTCACCCCTCCACTTT.

This clonotype was counted only a few times. This chain connects TRBV4-1 to TRBJ1-2, with D tentatively TRBD1 (6 bases). The germline CDR1 and CDR2 sequences are MGHRA and YSYEKL. This CDR3 region has 14 residues. V dropped 6 bases and J dropped 8 bases, with 19 bases sitting between them. The CDR3 sequence is CASRRGAGTGGYTF. The CDR3 DNA is TGCGCCAGCAGGCGGGGGGCAGGGACTGGCGGCTACACCTTC.

Points on this clonotype: This clone may be a read error of a much larger clone one base away. V usage is TRBV10-3 and J usage is TRBJ1-2; TRBD1 aligns across 7 bases. The CDR3 runs 17 residues. The germline V gene has CDR1 ENHRY and CDR2 SYGVKD. The CDR3 is CAICERQGSSSNYGYTF. The CDR3 DNA sequence: TGTGCCATCTGTGAACGACAGGGATCCTCCTCTAACTATGGCTACACCTTC.

This clonotype has more than one count but fewer than ten. The J gene is TRBJ1-1, the V gene TRBV4-1; unclear D gene. Germline CDR1 MGHRA, CDR2 YSYEKL. Deletions cut 0 bases from V and 5 bases from J, with 16 bases between. This CDR3 is built from 16 residues. CDR3 DNA sequence: TGCGCCAGCAGCCAAGATCCCAGAGGAGACTGGACTGAAGCTTTCTTT. Its protein is CASSQDPRGDWTEAFF.

The chain carries TRBV10-3 and TRBJ1-1, with 7 bases identical to TRBD1. The germline CDR1 and CDR2 sequences are ENHRY and SYGVKD. This CDR3 contains 14 residues. V was clipped by 4 bases and J by 6 bases; unmatched bases: 8. CDR3 residues: CAISAGQTSSEAFF. DNA of the CDR3: TGTGCCATCAGTGCGGGACAGACCTCCTCTGAAGCTTTCTTT.

CDR3 nucleotide sequence: TGTGCCAGCAGAGGATTTTCGGAAAACATTCAGTACTTC. The encoded protein is CASRGFSENIQYF. The chain couples TRBV28 to TRBJ2-4, with D unclear. Germline V CDR1 and CDR2: MDHEN, SYDVKM. The CDR3 totals 13 residues. V lost 6 bases to trimming and J lost 5 bases, with 11 bases between them.

The chain carries TRBV19 and TRBJ2-1; 10 nucleotides match TRBD2. This CDR3 contains 15 residues. V gave up 4 bases and J gave up 3 bases; unmatched junction bases: 3. Germline loops: CDR1 LNHDA, CDR2 SQIVND (reference sequence). DNA of the CDR3: TGTGCCAGTAGTAGTCCTAGCGGGGGCTACAATGAGCAGTTCTTC. This translates into CASSSPSGGYNEQFF.

This clonotype was seen a few times. The rearrangement links TRBV20-1 to TRBJ2-1; D may be TRBD2 (6 bases). The CDR3 runs to 16 residues. Germline V gene data show CDR1 as DFQATT and CDR2 as SNEGSKA (reference sequence). Trimming shortened V by 0 bases and J by 7 bases, and 19 bases separated the two germline ends. The CDR3 region is CSARERFRAGLNEQFF. As DNA, the CDR3 is TGCAGTGCTAGAGAGCGTTTTAGGGCGGGATTAAATGAGCAGTTCTTC.

This clonotype has just a few counts. This chain's CDR3 is CASSHRTGYNEQFF. DNA for the CDR3: TGCGCCAGCAGCCATAGGACAGGCTACAATGAGCAGTTCTTC. The chain employs TRBV4-3 and TRBJ2-1; 7 positions match TRBD1. Germline loops: CDR1 LGHNA, CDR2 YSLEER. V gave up 3 bases and J gave up 3 bases; unmatched junction bases: 2. This CDR3 contains 14 residues.

J is TRBJ2-3 and V is TRBV12-3 or TRBV12-4; 8 nucleotides align to TRBD2. The CDR3 consists of 11 residues. J gave up 14 bases and V 6 bases, and 7 bases lay outside the gene matches. The CDR3, as DNA: TGTGCCAGCAGCTCCGGGACTAGAATGTATTTT. This encodes CASSSGTRMYF.

A few counts support this clonotype. The chain employs TRBV6-5 and TRBJ2-1, with 8 bases fitting TRBD2. The CDR3 is 12 amino acids. With 5 bases clipped from V and 11 bases from J, the junction kept 5 bases outside the gene matches. CDR1 is MNHEY and CDR2 is SVGAGI in the germline V gene. The CDR3 region is CASSPTSGQQFF. The CDR3 DNA is TGTGCCAGCAGTCCTACTAGCGGACAGCAGTTCTTC.

The V and J genes are TRBV7-2 and TRBJ2-2; D might be TRBD2 (6 bases). Trimming took off 4 bases at V and 4 bases at J, with 13 bases between the two ends. This CDR3 comprises 15 residues. The germline gives CDR1 SGHTA, CDR2 FQGNSA. CDR3 amino acids: CASSSGTRFTGELFF. The CDR3 coding sequence is TGTGCCAGCAGCTCCGGGACTCGATTCACCGGGGAGCTGTTTTTT.

The chain has TRBV6-2 or TRBV6-3 and TRBJ1-1; the D is unclear. CDR1 is MNHEY, CDR2 SVGEGT, per germline. The V gene lost 2 bases and the J gene lost 4 bases, with 8 bases spanning the gap. This CDR3 comprises 13 residues. The CDR3 spells CASSYDGVTEAFF. For the CDR3, the DNA is TGTGCCAGCAGTTACGATGGAGTCACTGAAGCTTTCTTT.

The chain combines TRBV12-3 or TRBV12-4 with TRBJ1-6; perhaps TRBD1 as D (5 bases). The V end lost 8 bases, the J end lost 9 bases, and 20 bases lay between the germline ends. This CDR3 contains 15 residues. The CDR3 reads CASAGRTLLGSPLHF. CDR3 in DNA: TGTGCCAGCGCGGGACGGACCCTTCTCGGTTCACCCCTCCACTTT.

The V call is TRBV6-5, the J call TRBJ1-5; tentative D call: TRBD1 (5 bases). In germline, CDR1 is MNHEY, CDR2 SVGAGI. The V gene lost 11 bases and the J gene lost 9 bases, with 14 bases spanning the gap. The CDR3 extends over 11 amino acids. This CDR3 is CAPEGPRPQHF. CDR3 bases: TGTGCCCCCGAGGGGCCAAGGCCCCAGCATTTT.

This clonotype was counted between two and nine times. This chain connects TRBV7-3 to TRBJ1-1; TRBD1 aligns across 10 bases. The germline CDR1 and CDR2 sequences are SGHTA and FQGTGA. V was pared by 2 bases and J by 3 bases, with 3 bases of the junction left unmatched. The CDR3 has 15 residues. CDR3 in amino acids: CASSLAGTGDTEAFF. DNA of the CDR3: TGTGCCAGCAGCTTAGCCGGGACAGGGGACACTGAAGCTTTCTTT.

CDR3 sequence reads: CASSFGMNTGELFF. The CDR3, as DNA: TGTGCCAGCAGCTTTGGGATGAACACCGGGGAGCTGTTTTTT. The rearrangement joins TRBV9 to TRBJ2-2; no clear D gene. V dropped 4 bases and J dropped 1 base, with 8 bases sitting between them. Germline V gives CDR1 SGDLS, CDR2 YYNGEE. The CDR3 extends over 14 amino acids.

This clonotype has a handful of counts. The chain carries TRBV2 and TRBJ2-5, with D possibly TRBD1 on 5 matching bases. The CDR3 has 13 residues. Germline V gene data show CDR1 as SNHLY and CDR2 as FYNNEI. Trimming took off 6 bases at V and 4 bases at J, with 12 bases between the two ends. In nucleotides, the CDR3 is TGTGCCAGCAGCTACAGGTGGACAGAGACCCAGTACTTC. It translates to CASSYRWTETQYF.

This clonotype was counted between two and nine times. This chain links TRBV6-5 with TRBJ2-5; D is unclear. This CDR3 contains 15 residues. Per germline, CDR1 MNHEY and CDR2 SVGAGI. Trimming stripped 0 bases from V and 1 base from J, with 9 bases between. CDR3 coding DNA: TGTGCCAGCAGTTACTCGACCCGGATCCAAGAGACCCAGTACTTC. Amino acids: CASSYSTRIQETQYF.

This clonotype was counted at least ten times. The chain links TRBV24-1 to TRBJ1-5; D might be TRBD1 (6 bases). Trimming removed 3 bases at V and 4 bases at J, with 9 bases between. This CDR3 region has 14 residues. Germline V gene data show CDR1 as KGHDR and CDR2 as SFDVKD. The CDR3 region is CATSDVRGNQPQHF. CDR3 DNA sequence: TGTGCCACCAGTGATGTGAGGGGGAATCAGCCCCAGCATTTT.

This clonotype was picked up many times. The chain recombines TRBV29-1 with TRBJ1-2; D perhaps matches TRBD1 (6 bases). Looked up from germline, CDR1 is SQVTM and CDR2 is ANQGSEA. CDR3 length equals 13 residues. V was pared by 4 bases and J by 6 bases, with 15 bases between. CDR3 sequence (DNA): TGCAGCGTTGGATTCCGGGACATGGATGGCTACACCTTC. Translated: CSVGFRDMDGYTF.

This clonotype came up a few times. The chain joins TRBV29-1 to TRBJ1-1, with D possibly being TRBD1 (5 bases). This CDR3 is 13 amino acids long. Germline CDR1 is SQVTM and CDR2 is ANQGSEA. V was shortened by 5 bases and J by 5 bases, with 15 bases between the two germline ends. The CDR3 DNA sequence: TGCAGCGTTCCCTCGCCCCGACAGACTGAAGCTTTCTTT. This gives the protein CSVPSPRQTEAFF.

The chain recombines TRBV28 with TRBJ2-7; TRBD2 aligns across 9 bases. Germline lookup yields CDR1 MDHEN and CDR2 SYDVKM. V shed 6 bases, J shed 1 base, and the junction held 7 bases outside the gene matches. This CDR3 contains 15 residues. The CDR3 region has the DNA TGTGCCAGCAGCTTTAGCGGGAGAGGGTCCTACGAGCAGTACTTC. This translates into CASSFSGRGSYEQYF.

This clonotype was observed many times. This rearrangement joins TRBV4-1 to TRBJ2-4; no reliable D call. CDR1 and CDR2 (germline): MGHRA, YSYEKL. The CDR3 has 15 residues. V was shortened by 4 bases and J by 0 bases, with 10 bases between the two germline ends. The CDR3 nucleotides are TGCGCCAGCAGCCCTTTAGGCCTAGCCAAAAACATTCAGTACTTC. Its translation: CASSPLGLAKNIQYF.

Many counts were recorded for this clonotype. The V gene is TRBV9, the J gene TRBJ2-1; perhaps TRBD2 as D (5 bases). CDR3 length: 15 amino acids. The germline V gene has CDR1 SGDLS and CDR2 YYNGEE. Trimming cost V 0 bases and J 3 bases, with 10 bases left between them. The CDR3 loop is CASSVVDSHYNEQFF. DNA for the CDR3: TGTGCCAGCAGCGTAGTGGACTCACACTACAATGAGCAGTTCTTC.

The gene calls are TRBV5-1 and TRBJ2-2, with TRBD1 as a possible D gene (5 bases). The V gene's germline CDR1 is SGHRS and CDR2 YFSETQ. The CDR3 length is 16 residues. The germline V and J ends were trimmed by 0 bases and 4 bases, with 13 bases remaining between them. The CDR3 region has the DNA TGCGCCAGCAGCTTGGTTGGCCAGGGAAGCACCGGGGAGCTGTTTTTT. This codes for CASSLVGQGSTGELFF.

The chain carries TRBV3-1 and TRBJ2-7; 8 bases agree with TRBD1. Germline V gene lookup returns CDR1 LGHDT and CDR2 YNNKEL (reference sequence). Trimming removed 5 bases from V and 2 bases from J; junction bases left unmatched: 8. This CDR3 comprises 15 residues. CDR3 sequence: CASSNRQGSTYEQYF. For the CDR3, the DNA is TGTGCCAGCAGCAACAGACAGGGGTCCACCTACGAGCAGTACTTC.

This clonotype turned up a few times. The chain links TRBV2 to TRBJ1-1; the D gene is possibly TRBD1 (5 bases). Germline lookup yields CDR1 SNHLY and CDR2 FYNNEI. The CDR3 runs 13 residues. Trimming took off 6 bases at V and 4 bases at J, with 12 bases between the two ends. The CDR3 nucleotides read TGTGCCAGCAGCGCCAGGGTCGGCACTGAAGCTTTCTTT. The encoded protein is CASSARVGTEAFF.

This clonotype was found a few times. The rearrangement uses TRBV12-3 or TRBV12-4 and TRBJ2-5; a weak D match, TRBD2 (5 bases). The V end lost 6 bases, the J end lost 1 base, and 24 bases lay between the germline ends. The CDR3 is 18 amino acids. CDR3 coding DNA: TGTGCCAGCAGCCCCGCACCGGGGAGCTTGTTTACCCAAGAGACCCAGTACTTC. Translated: CASSPAPGSLFTQETQYF.